The next 11 T cell receptor beta chains were all read from a single sample in a study of blood T cells in healthy people across ages. PCR was performed a second time for roughly 7 to 11 cycles using a sample-barcoded 5' primer and a J-beta primer mix. TCRdb independently ran MiXCR on the 5' RACE reads; one entry per CDR3 protein. The repertoire holds some 760,000 distinct CDR3 sequences, 20% to 25% seen once, with under 4.5% in the top ten. This sample also belongs to another study, concerning T cells of mothers and their children.

The sequenced sample was blood. These receptors all come from a boy younger than 18 in good health.

This clonotype was found a few times. DNA of the CDR3: TGCAGTGCTCCCCCGATGGCGGAGCAAGAGACCCAGTACTTC. Translation gives CSAPPMAEQETQYF. The chain links TRBV20-1 to TRBJ2-5; D ambiguous. The V end was cut by 5 bases, the J end by 2 bases, with 15 bases between. Germline CDR1 is DFQATT and CDR2 is SNEGSKA (reference sequence). The CDR3 spans 14 residues.

The rearrangement uses TRBV29-1 and TRBJ2-5, with unresolved D. The J call may be incorrect, as the DNA end agrees better with TRBJ2-7. The CDR3 contains 12 residues. From germline, CDR1 is SQVTM and CDR2 ANQGSEA. CDR3 DNA sequence: TGCAGCGTTGAAATAGACACCTCCGAGCAGTACTTC. It yields the protein CSVEIDTSEQYF.

The chain uses TRBV4-3 and TRBJ2-3, with D uncertain. Trimming took 0 bases from V and 5 from J, leaving 12 bases between them. The CDR3 extends over 15 amino acids. Germline V gene sequence: CDR1 LGHNA, CDR2 YSLEER. The CDR3 here is CASSQDRAVGDTQYF. The CDR3 nucleotides read TGCGCCAGCAGCCAAGACCGCGCGGTGGGAGATACGCAGTATTTT.

The rearrangement uses TRBV5-1 and TRBJ2-5; 10 nucleotides match TRBD2. The DNA end lines up better with TRBJ2-7; the J call may be wrong. The CDR3 runs to 20 residues. Germline V gene data show CDR1 as SGHRS and CDR2 as YFSETQ. The CDR3 is CASSRAGTGGLAVDSYEQYF. The DNA of the CDR3 is TGCGCCAGCAGCCGGGCCGGGACAGGCGGACTAGCGGTTGACTCCTACGAGCAGTACTTC.

The chain links TRBV20-1 to TRBJ2-1; TRBD2 matches 9 bases. The germline CDR1 and CDR2 sequences are DFQATT and SNEGSKA (reference sequence). The trim removed 2 bases at V and 8 bases at J, leaving 7 bases unmatched. The CDR3 contains 14 residues. In DNA form, the CDR3 reads TGCAGTGCTAGAATGGCGGGAGGGGTCGATGAGCAGTTCTTC. It translates to CSARMAGGVDEQFF.

This sequence joins TRBV7-9 and TRBJ2-3; no definite D call. Trimming removed 5 bases at V and 3 bases at J, with 9 bases between. CDR3 length: 13 amino acids. Germline V lookup: CDR1 SEHNR, CDR2 FQNEAQ (reference sequence). The CDR3 DNA sequence: TGTGCCAGCAGCATGCAGGTTACAGATACGCAGTATTTT. Protein product: CASSMQVTDTQYF.

The chain links TRBV24-1 to TRBJ2-1; 8 bases are a match to TRBD1. Unmatched junction bases numbered 4, after V lost 9 bases and J lost 4 bases. The CDR3 is made up of 13 amino acids. Looked up from germline, CDR1 is KGHDR and CDR2 is SFDVKD. CDR3 DNA sequence: TGTGCCACCCGCGGACAGGGATACAATGAGCAGTTCTTC. This sequence encodes CATRGQGYNEQFF.

In its sample, this clonotype was seen a few times. The rearrangement uses TRBV29-1 and TRBJ1-2; D gene unclear. Germline V gene data show CDR1 as SQVTM and CDR2 as ANQGSEA. CDR3 length: 11 residues. Trimming pared 7 bases from V and 8 bases from J, leaving 14 bases between. CDR3 in DNA: TGCAGCGAGAGGGCAATGGAGGGCTACACCTTC. It specifies CSERAMEGYTF.

This clonotype was recorded at least ten times. The chain employs TRBV4-1 and TRBJ1-1; TRBD1 matches 8 bases. Per the germline V gene, CDR1 is MGHRA and CDR2 is YSYEKL. This CDR3 is built from 14 residues. Trimming took 2 bases from V and 5 from J; bases not matched to a gene: 4. CDR3 in DNA: TGCGCCAGCAGCCAACAGGGGGCTATAACTGAAGCTTTCTTT. Translation gives CASSQQGAITEAFF.

The chain combines TRBV29-1 with TRBJ2-5; 9 nucleotides align to TRBD1. The CDR3 extends over 15 amino acids. Germline assignment: CDR1 SQVTM and CDR2 ANQGSEA. Trimming at V came to 2 bases and at J to 5 bases, leaving 9 bases not matched to a gene. The CDR3 DNA follows: TGCAGCGTTGAACGGGGGGACAGGGTCGGGGAGACCCAGTACTTC. It specifies CSVERGDRVGETQYF.

The V gene is TRBV10-3, the J gene TRBJ2-2; maybe TRBD2 (5 bases). CDR1 is ENHRY and CDR2 is SYGVKD in the germline V gene. This CDR3 has 14 amino acids. V lost 10 bases and J lost 2, with 14 bases in between. Here the CDR3 reads CATSYRGNTGELFF. In nucleotides, the CDR3 is TGTGCCACCTCTTATCGGGGAAACACCGGGGAGCTGTTTTTT.